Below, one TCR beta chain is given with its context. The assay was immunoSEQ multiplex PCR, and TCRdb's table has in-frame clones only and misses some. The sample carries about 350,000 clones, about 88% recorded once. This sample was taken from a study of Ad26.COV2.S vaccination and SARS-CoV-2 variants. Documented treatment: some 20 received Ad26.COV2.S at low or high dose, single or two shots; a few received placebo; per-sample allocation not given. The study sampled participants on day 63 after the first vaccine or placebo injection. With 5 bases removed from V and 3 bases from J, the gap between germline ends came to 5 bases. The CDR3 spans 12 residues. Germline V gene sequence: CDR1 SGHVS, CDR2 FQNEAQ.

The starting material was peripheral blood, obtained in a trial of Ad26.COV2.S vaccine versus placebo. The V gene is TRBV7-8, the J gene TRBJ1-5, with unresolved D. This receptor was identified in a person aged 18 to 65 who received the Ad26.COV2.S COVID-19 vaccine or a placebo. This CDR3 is CASSPYNQPQHF. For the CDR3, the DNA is TGTGCCAGCAGCCCGTACAATCAGCCCCAGCATTTT. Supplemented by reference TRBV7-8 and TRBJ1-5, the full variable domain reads GAGVSQSPRYKVAKRGQDVALRCDPISGHVSLFWYQQALGQGPEFLTYFQNEAQLDKSGLPSDRFFAERPEGSVSTLKIQRTQQEDSAVYLCASSPYNQPQHFGDGTRLSIL.